This entry describes one TCR beta chain. Its antigen remains unidentified. The sample belongs to a study of cytomegalovirus exposure and HLA in healthy donors. It was with 60 Vbeta and 13 Jbeta primers that the PCR ran. Authors' analysis steps: An analysis that came later counted 60 million to 80 million unique TCR beta chains, about 10 million shared. Generated by immunoSEQ multiplex PCR, the TCRdb table keeps only in-frame clones and is missing some. V, J and clone size derive from that table, while D and trimming were established from the DNA sequence. This sample's table has under 200,000 clones. V lost 2 bases to trimming and J lost 6 bases; unmatched junction nucleotides: 11. The CDR3 runs 16 residues. Germline-derived CDR1 and CDR2 are SEHNR and FQNEAQ (reference sequence). Findings of the study overall: It was in a later analysis that TCR association rates were seen to vary by HLA locus, highest for DRB1 and lowest for HLA-C. Published work reported that the classifier diagnosed cytomegalovirus status with high specificity and sensitivity. It was likely that a cluster of highly shared sequence variants was a sequencing artifact.

The rearrangement joins TRBV7-9 to TRBJ2-3; 7 nucleotides match TRBD2. The source material was PBMCs. This TCR came from a man aged 30-40 years in good health and CMV-seronegative. CDR3 in DNA: TGTGCCAGCAGCTTAAAATTGTACGCGGGAGCTGATACGCAGTATTTT. Amino acid sequence: CASSLKLYAGADTQYF. Full variable domain (rest looked up from reference TRBV7-9 and TRBJ2-3): DTGVSQNPRHKITKRGQNVTFRCDPISEHNRLYWYRQTLGQGPEFLTYFQNEAQLEKSRLLSDRFSAERPKGSFSTLEIQRTEQGDSAMYLCASSLKLYAGADTQYFGPGTRLTVL.